These T cell receptor beta chains were read from a single sample in a study of cytomegalovirus exposure and HLA in healthy donors. Only in-frame clones appear in the TCRdb table, and some are missing; sequencing was by immunoSEQ multiplex PCR. The repertoire holds approximately 150,000 clones, with about 80% as singletons. Sequencing used PBMCs. The receptors were gathered from a middle-aged man in good health and CMV-seronegative. Each CDR3 is given with its conserved first and last residue. D genes are given only for firm matches.

j_call cdr3_length d_call v_call cdr3_aa cdr3_nt
TRBJ1-5 14 . TRBV27 CASARVGSNQPQHF TGTGCCTCTGCGCGGGTGGGCAGCAATCAGCCCCAGCATTTT
TRBJ1-2 12 . TRBV6-5 CASSSQGTGYTF TGTGCCAGCAGTAGTCAGGGAACTGGCTACACCTTC
TRBJ2-6 16 TRBD1 TRBV6-5 CASSLQGAPGANVLTF TGTGCCAGCAGTTTACAGGGGGCCCCTGGGGCCAACGTCCTGACTTTC
TRBJ2-3 16 TRBD2 TRBV11-3 CASSRQGLAGDYTQYF TGTGCCAGCAGCCGCCAGGGACTAGCGGGGGACTATACGCAGTATTTT
TRBJ2-7 15 TRBD1 TRBV10-1 CASSAGTGSSYEQYF TGCGCCAGCAGTGCCGGGACAGGGAGTTCCTACGAGCAGTACTTC
TRBJ2-3 16 TRBD2 TRBV4-3 CASSQDFSGGADTQYF TGCGCCAGCAGCCAAGATTTTAGCGGGGGGGCAGATACGCAGTATTTT
TRBJ2-5 17 . TRBV4-3 CASSQEMAGLFSKTQYF TGCGCCAGCAGCCAAGAAATGGCAGGGCTCTTCTCTAAGACCCAGTACTTC
TRBJ1-2 15 . TRBV14 CASSQDIGGPSGYTF TGTGCCAGCAGCCAAGATATTGGGGGCCCAAGCGGCTACACCTTC
TRBJ2-3 16 . TRBV9 CASSVTQGSVTDTQYF TGTGCCAGCAGCGTAACCCAGGGGTCAGTCACAGATACGCAGTATTTT
TRBJ2-3 17 TRBD2 TRBV7-6 CASSLQTSGGPTDTQYF TGTGCCAGCAGCTTACAAACTAGCGGGGGACCCACAGATACGCAGTATTTT
TRBJ1-1 15 . TRBV18 CASSPPAGENTEAFF TGTGCCAGCTCACCACCGGCAGGGGAGAACACTGAAGCTTTCTTT
TRBJ1-2 13 TRBD1 TRBV10-3 CAINLGTGEGYTF TGTGCCATCAATTTAGGGACAGGGGAGGGCTACACCTTC